This T cell receptor beta chain emerged from a study of identical twins. Trimming stripped 4 bases from V and 8 bases from J, with 20 bases between. This CDR3 contains 15 residues. The germline V gene encodes CDR1 SGHAT and CDR2 FQNNGV. TCRdb re-analysed the 5' RACE reads in MiXCR, keeping a single row per CDR3 protein. The table shows about 520,000 distinct CDR3 sequences, with approximately 22% occurring only once. This sample also belongs to another study, concerning T cells expressing NK-cell markers. Per that study: The share of CD8+ T cells held by dominant NKG2C+ clonotypes was about 1.0-7.5% in several donors.

The V call is TRBV11-2, the J call TRBJ1-1; no clear D. The source is a woman between 18 and 29 years old in good health. The sample taken for sequencing was CD4+ T cells sorted from blood. The CDR3: CASSWIKPGRAEAFF. The CDR3 bases are TGTGCCAGCAGCTGGATTAAACCGGGGAGGGCCGAAGCTTTCTTT.